This TCR beta chain was obtained from a study of PD-1 blockade in classical Hodgkin lymphoma. Findings and caveats of the study: Lower baseline TCR diversity marked trial partial responders and progressors.

With regard to this clone: Its target is unknown.

Each of the patients experienced relapse following autologous stem cell transplantation, and their brentuximab vedotin exposure differed. The protocol was immunoSEQ multiplex PCR, while the TCRdb copy is restricted to in-frame clones and leaves out a portion. The data contain about 15,000 clones, about 66% of them seen just once; the ten biggest clones take up 8.3%. CDR1 and CDR2 from the germline V gene are SGHNT and YYREEE (reference sequence). The CDR3 has 15 amino acids. V trimming: 5 bases; J trimming: 1 base; junction bases outside the gene matches: 8. This sequence joins TRBV5-4 and TRBJ1-1; the match to TRBD1 covers 7 bases. The sample in question was peripheral blood mononuclear cells (PBMCs), obtained before the second cycle of nivolumab. This clonotype originated in a human donor with classical Hodgkin lymphoma. The chain's CDR3 is CASSSTGAGNTEAFF. For the CDR3, the DNA is TGTGCCAGCAGTTCTACAGGGGCGGGGAACACTGAAGCTTTCTTT.